Listed below are T cell receptor beta chains from one sample, sequenced in a study of control samples from healthy donors and cancer patients. Sequencing was performed with immunoSEQ multiplex PCR; in TCRdb, only in-frame clones are kept and a portion is missing. Altogether 200,000 or so clones are present, about 94% being singletons, with the ten largest covering roughly 1.6%. Sequences were obtained from blood. These receptors were obtained from a man aged 45-65 years in good health. Each CDR3 is given with its conserved first and last residue. The D gene is left open where the match is weak. The listing skips clone size in some rows; elsewhere it reads once, few, many or a size class.

size: few; D: TRBD2; J: TRBJ2-1; V: TRBV24-1; CDR3: CATSDLPPGGGLSSYNEQFF; DNA: TGTGCCACCAGTGATTTACCCCCCGGGGGGGGGCTCTCCTCCTACAATGAGCAGTTCTTC
size: .; D: .; J: TRBJ1-4; V: TRBV4-3; CDR3: CASSQIAGKKLFF; DNA: TGCGCCAGCAGCCAGATCGCAGGGAAAAAACTGTTTTTT
size: .; D: .; J: TRBJ1-2; V: TRBV10-1; CDR3: CALQLGRWRVSGYTF; DNA: TGCGCCCTCCAGTTGGGGAGATGGCGAGTGAGTGGCTACACCTTC
size: .; D: .; J: TRBJ2-1; V: TRBV7-9; CDR3: CASSLPRGHSYNEQFF; DNA: TGTGCCAGCAGCCTACCGAGAGGGCACTCCTACAATGAGCAGTTCTTC
size: once; D: .; J: TRBJ1-5; V: TRBV7-6; CDR3: CASSFSSGQPQHF; DNA: TGTGCCAGCAGCTTTTCATCGGGTCAGCCCCAGCATTTT
size: .; D: .; J: TRBJ2-1; V: TRBV18; CDR3: CASSRSGGGSYNEQFF; DNA: TGTGCCAGCTCACGCTCAGGGGGGGGCTCCTACAATGAGCAGTTCTTC
size: .; D: .; J: TRBJ1-1; V: TRBV6-5; CDR3: CASRITYVQGTEAFF; DNA: TGTGCCAGCAGGATCACTTACGTACAGGGAACTGAAGCTTTCTTT
size: .; D: .; J: TRBJ1-5; V: TRBV19; CDR3: CASSLWGGQGNQPQHF; DNA: TGTGCCAGTAGCCTTTGGGGGGGGCAGGGCAATCAGCCCCAGCATTTT
size: .; D: .; J: TRBJ2-1; V: TRBV2; CDR3: CASSAFRGGISYNEQFF; DNA: TGTGCCAGCAGTGCCTTCAGGGGGGGGATCTCCTACAATGAGCAGTTCTTC
size: .; D: TRBD1; J: TRBJ1-5; V: TRBV5-6; CDR3: CASSLRTGGHQPQHF; DNA: TGTGCCAGCAGCCTACGGACAGGGGGTCATCAGCCCCAGCATTTT
size: .; D: .; J: TRBJ1-6; V: TRBV19; CDR3: CASSIAWNFERNNSPLHF; DNA: TGTGCCAGTAGTATAGCTTGGAATTTCGAAAGAAATAATTCACCCCTCCACTTT
size: few; D: TRBD1; J: TRBJ2-7; V: TRBV28; CDR3: CASSQGGQGTSYEQYF; DNA: TGTGCCAGCAGTCAAGGGGGACAGGGAACTTCCTACGAGCAGTACTTC
size: .; D: .; J: TRBJ1-6; V: TRBV7-2; CDR3: CASSLAQLNSPLHF; DNA: TGTGCCAGCAGCTTAGCACAGCTCAATTCACCCCTCCACTTT
size: .; D: TRBD1; J: TRBJ1-2; V: TRBV18; CDR3: CASSPDRGGYTF; DNA: TGTGCCAGCTCTCCCGACAGGGGCGGCTACACCTTC
size: .; D: TRBD1; J: TRBJ1-5; V: TRBV28; CDR3: CASSYHLTGGGGNQPQHF; DNA: TGTGCCAGCAGTTACCACCTGACAGGGGGCGGAGGCAATCAGCCCCAGCATTTT
size: .; D: .; J: TRBJ1-4; V: TRBV10-3; CDR3: CAISESKGGGEKLFF; DNA: TGTGCCATCAGTGAGTCGAAAGGGGGAGGTGAAAAACTGTTTTTT
size: .; D: .; J: TRBJ1-5; V: TRBV6-1; CDR3: CASSERAGGSYSNQPQHF; DNA: TGTGCCAGCAGTGAAAGGGCAGGAGGGTCCTATAGCAATCAGCCCCAGCATTTT
size: .; D: .; J: TRBJ1-3; V: TRBV3-1/TRBV3-2; CDR3: CASSPRTGNTIYF; DNA: TGTGCCAGCAGCCCGCGGACTGGAAACACCATATATTTT
size: .; D: .; J: TRBJ2-2; V: TRBV11-3; CDR3: CASSRAGAAGELFF; DNA: TGTGCCAGCAGTCGGGCGGGGGCGGCCGGGGAGCTGTTTTTT
size: .; D: .; J: TRBJ1-1; V: TRBV6-2/TRBV6-3; CDR3: CASSRNTEAFF; DNA: TGTGCCAGCAGCAGAAACACTGAAGCTTTCTTT
size: .; D: .; J: TRBJ2-4; V: TRBV28; CDR3: CASSFQGPNIQYF; DNA: TGTGCCAGCAGTTTCCAGGGGCCGAACATTCAGTACTTC
size: .; D: TRBD1; J: TRBJ2-7; V: TRBV5-6; CDR3: CASSGTGVPTEQYF; DNA: TGTGCCAGCAGCGGGACAGGGGTTCCTACAGAGCAGTACTTC
size: .; D: .; J: TRBJ1-5; V: TRBV18; CDR3: CASSPGGPQPQHF; DNA: TGTGCCAGCTCACCAGGGGGCCCTCAGCCCCAGCATTTT
size: .; D: .; J: TRBJ1-3; V: TRBV6-2/TRBV6-3; CDR3: CASSSRGVYSGNTIYF; DNA: TGTGCCAGCAGTTCAAGAGGGGTCTACTCTGGAAACACCATATATTTT
size: .; D: TRBD1; J: TRBJ2-5; V: TRBV9; CDR3: CASSGQGRETQYF; DNA: TGTGCCAGCAGCGGACAGGGGAGGGAGACCCAGTACTTC
size: .; D: .; J: TRBJ1-1; V: TRBV5-1; CDR3: CASSLGAVNTEAFF; DNA: TGCGCCAGCAGCTTGGGAGCCGTGAACACTGAAGCTTTCTTT
size: once; D: TRBD2; J: TRBJ2-3; V: TRBV10-3; CDR3: CVSSGGPEDTQYF; DNA: TGTGTCAGTAGCGGGGGGCCGGAAGATACGCAGTATTTT
size: .; D: TRBD1; J: TRBJ1-4; V: TRBV4-1; CDR3: CASSQDSRQGAQRVNEKLFF; DNA: TGCGCCAGCAGCCAAGATAGTCGACAGGGGGCGCAGAGGGTTAATGAAAAACTGTTTTTT
size: .; D: .; J: TRBJ1-2; V: TRBV10-3; CDR3: CAISEVNDYGYTF; DNA: TGTGCCATCAGTGAGGTGAACGACTATGGCTACACCTTC
size: once; D: TRBD1; J: TRBJ2-7; V: TRBV19; CDR3: CASSIADRGREQYF; DNA: TGTGCCAGTAGTATAGCGGACAGGGGCCGGGAGCAGTACTTC
size: .; D: .; J: TRBJ1-1; V: TRBV21-1; CDR3: CASSFGTSPNTEAFF; DNA: TGTGCCAGCAGCTTCGGGACGTCACCTAACACTGAAGCTTTCTTT
size: few; D: .; J: TRBJ2-2; V: TRBV28; CDR3: CASSSPVTDTGELFF; DNA: TGTGCCAGCAGTTCCCCGGTGACAGACACCGGGGAGCTGTTTTTT
size: once; D: TRBD2; J: TRBJ2-3; V: TRBV19; CDR3: CASSNGAGGANADF; DNA: TGTGCCAGTAGTAATGGGGCGGGGGGGGCCAATGCGGATTTT
size: .; D: TRBD1; J: TRBJ1-6; V: TRBV5-1; CDR3: CASSRDRGEVSPLHF; DNA: TGCGCCAGCAGCAGGGACAGGGGTGAGGTTTCACCCCTCCACTTT
size: .; D: TRBD1; J: TRBJ1-2; V: TRBV3-1/TRBV3-2; CDR3: CASSQVLGQAPLSGYTF; DNA: TGTGCCAGCAGCCAAGTATTAGGACAGGCCCCACTCTCCGGCTACACCTTC
size: .; D: .; J: TRBJ1-2; V: TRBV19; CDR3: CASSIVGSPDYGYTF; DNA: TGTGCCAGTAGTATAGTTGGGAGTCCGGACTATGGCTACACCTTC
size: .; D: .; J: TRBJ2-7; V: TRBV7-9; CDR3: CASSFPGGHEQYF; DNA: TGTGCCAGCAGCTTCCCTGGGGGCCACGAGCAGTACTTC
size: .; D: TRBD1; J: TRBJ1-1; V: TRBV27; CDR3: CASSPQVGQGMNTEAFF; DNA: TGTGCCAGCAGTCCCCAGGTAGGACAGGGGATGAACACTGAAGCTTTCTTT
size: .; D: .; J: TRBJ1-3; V: TRBV30; CDR3: CAWSAPRQVRHENTIYF; DNA: TGTGCCTGGAGTGCCCCACGGCAGGTACGACACGAAAACACCATATATTTT